The T cell receptor (beta chain) described here comes from a study of CD8 T cells in ankylosing spondylitis. With 5 bases removed from V and 7 bases from J, the gap between germline ends came to 20 bases. Germline loops: CDR1 MNHEY, CDR2 SMNVEV (reference sequence). The CDR3 runs 16 residues. TCRdb passed the 5' RACE reads through MiXCR, listing each CDR3 protein once. The data hold under 55,000 distinct CDR3 sequences, with 7.4% observed a single time. The V and J genes are TRBV27 and TRBJ1-4; possibly TRBD1 for D (5 bases). The source is a female donor with ankylosing spondylitis or in good health (not recorded which). The sample consisted of blood, either unsorted or a sorted T cell fraction (not recorded which). CDR3 nucleotides: TGTGCCAGCAGTCTTTTAGGCCGGGGCGGGGTTGAAAAACTGTTTTTT. It codes for CASSLLGRGGVEKLFF.